These T cell receptor beta chains were read from a single sample in a study of cytomegalovirus exposure and HLA in healthy donors. Some clones are missing from TCRdb's copy, which holds only in-frame ones; the method was immunoSEQ multiplex PCR. The sample comprises about 250,000 clones, about 88% of which are singletons, and around 12% rests with the top ten. The sequencing sample was made of PBMCs. These receptors came from a young man in good health and CMV-seropositive. Both conserved end residues are part of each CDR3. The order of the fields is D gene, V gene, clone size, J gene, CDR3 DNA, CDR3 protein. D genes are given only for firm matches. Rows may omit the clone size; those that give it use once, few, many or a size class.

d_gene: TRBD1; v_gene: TRBV11-2; abundance: .; j_gene: TRBJ2-3; CDR3nt: TGTGCCAGCAGCATAGGACAGGGTGGTACAGATACGCAGTATTTT; CDR3aa: CASSIGQGGTDTQYF
d_gene: .; v_gene: TRBV6-1; abundance: .; j_gene: TRBJ2-3; CDR3nt: TGTGCCAGCAGTGAAGGGGTTGTAGCCCGGACAGATACGCAGTATTTT; CDR3aa: CASSEGVVARTDTQYF
d_gene: TRBD1; v_gene: TRBV7-8; abundance: .; j_gene: TRBJ1-1; CDR3nt: TGTGCCAGCAGCTTTAAGAGGGACAGGGCGGGCACTGAAGCTTTCTTT; CDR3aa: CASSFKRDRAGTEAFF
d_gene: .; v_gene: TRBV28; abundance: once; j_gene: TRBJ2-5; CDR3nt: TGTGCCAGCATGAGGGGGGACCGGGAGACCCAGTACTTC; CDR3aa: CASMRGDRETQYF
d_gene: TRBD2; v_gene: TRBV5-1; abundance: .; j_gene: TRBJ2-1; CDR3nt: TGCGCCAGCAGCGGGGAAGGGCGGGAGGGCCTTAATGAGCAGTTCTTC; CDR3aa: CASSGEGREGLNEQFF
d_gene: .; v_gene: TRBV7-2; abundance: .; j_gene: TRBJ1-1; CDR3nt: TGTGCCAGCAGCTTAGGGTTTAGGGGCACTGAAGCTTTCTTT; CDR3aa: CASSLGFRGTEAFF
d_gene: TRBD1; v_gene: TRBV19; abundance: few; j_gene: TRBJ1-1; CDR3nt: TGTGCCAGTAGTATCATGGACAGGACGAACACTGAAGCTTTCTTT; CDR3aa: CASSIMDRTNTEAFF
d_gene: TRBD2; v_gene: TRBV30; abundance: .; j_gene: TRBJ2-5; CDR3nt: TGTGCCTGGAGTTTAACGGGACTAGCGGGACTAGAGACCCAGTACTTC; CDR3aa: CAWSLTGLAGLETQYF
d_gene: .; v_gene: TRBV5-1; abundance: .; j_gene: TRBJ2-2; CDR3nt: TGCGCCAGCAGCTTGGCCGCAGGGAACACCGGGGAGCTGTTTTTT; CDR3aa: CASSLAAGNTGELFF
d_gene: TRBD1; v_gene: TRBV28; abundance: once; j_gene: TRBJ2-1; CDR3nt: TGTGCCAGCAGTATAAGGACAGGTTACAATGAGCAGTTCTTC; CDR3aa: CASSIRTGYNEQFF
d_gene: .; v_gene: TRBV18; abundance: .; j_gene: TRBJ1-2; CDR3nt: TGTGCCAGCTCACCAGGGGGTGGCTATGGCTACACCTTC; CDR3aa: CASSPGGGYGYTF
d_gene: TRBD2; v_gene: TRBV7-2; abundance: .; j_gene: TRBJ2-1; CDR3nt: TGTGCCAGCAGCCTACCCGGGACTAGCATTTACAATGAGCAGTTCTTC; CDR3aa: CASSLPGTSIYNEQFF
d_gene: TRBD1; v_gene: TRBV5-6; abundance: .; j_gene: TRBJ1-1; CDR3nt: TGTGCCAGCAGCTTGGGACAGGGGGCACGCACTGAAGCTTTCTTT; CDR3aa: CASSLGQGARTEAFF
d_gene: TRBD1; v_gene: TRBV9; abundance: once; j_gene: TRBJ2-6; CDR3nt: TGTGCCAGCACCCTAGGTTGGACAGGCAGCTCTGGGGCCAACGTCCTGACTTTC; CDR3aa: CASTLGWTGSSGANVLTF
d_gene: TRBD2; v_gene: TRBV7-9; abundance: .; j_gene: TRBJ2-1; CDR3nt: TGTGCCAGCAGCTTAGCGGGACTAGAATTCGGGCAGTTCTTC; CDR3aa: CASSLAGLEFGQFF
d_gene: .; v_gene: TRBV5-1; abundance: .; j_gene: TRBJ2-1; CDR3nt: TGCGCCAGCAGCTTGGAACAAGCCTCCTACAATGAGCAGTTCTTC; CDR3aa: CASSLEQASYNEQFF
d_gene: TRBD1; v_gene: TRBV6-1; abundance: .; j_gene: TRBJ2-7; CDR3nt: TGTGCCAGCAGTAGGACAGGGGTCTCCTACGAGCAGTACTTC; CDR3aa: CASSRTGVSYEQYF
d_gene: .; v_gene: TRBV11-3; abundance: .; j_gene: TRBJ2-3; CDR3nt: TGTGCCAGCAGCTTAGGCTTTTCAGGGACGGATACGCAGTATTTT; CDR3aa: CASSLGFSGTDTQYF
d_gene: .; v_gene: TRBV7-6; abundance: .; j_gene: TRBJ2-5; CDR3nt: TGTGCCAGCAGCTTATCGTCCCCTCTCACTCCAGGGGAGACCCAGTACTTC; CDR3aa: CASSLSSPLTPGETQYF
d_gene: .; v_gene: TRBV11-2; abundance: .; j_gene: TRBJ2-7; CDR3nt: TGTGCCAGCAGAAAAGACACAACCTACGAGCAGTACTTC; CDR3aa: CASRKDTTYEQYF
d_gene: TRBD2; v_gene: TRBV7-2; abundance: .; j_gene: TRBJ2-1; CDR3nt: TGTGCCAGCAGCTTAGGCGGGAGGTACAATGAGCAGTTCTTC; CDR3aa: CASSLGGRYNEQFF
d_gene: .; v_gene: TRBV6-1; abundance: few; j_gene: TRBJ1-5; CDR3nt: TGTGCCAGCAGGCAGGTAAACAATCAGCCCCAGCATTTT; CDR3aa: CASRQVNNQPQHF
d_gene: .; v_gene: TRBV7-2; abundance: .; j_gene: TRBJ1-2; CDR3nt: TGTGCCAGCAGCCCCAGAGCGGGGGGCTACACCTTC; CDR3aa: CASSPRAGGYTF
d_gene: .; v_gene: TRBV13; abundance: medium-sized; j_gene: TRBJ1-1; CDR3nt: TGTGCCAGCAGACTCACTGGGGGCACTGAAGCTTTCTTT; CDR3aa: CASRLTGGTEAFF
d_gene: .; v_gene: TRBV10-2; abundance: .; j_gene: TRBJ1-1; CDR3nt: TGCGCCAGCCTCGGGGACGCCGGCACTGAAGCTTTCTTT; CDR3aa: CASLGDAGTEAFF
d_gene: TRBD1; v_gene: TRBV6-6; abundance: .; j_gene: TRBJ2-7; CDR3nt: TGTGCCAGCAGGGGACAGGGGCCGATGTACGAGCAGTACTTC; CDR3aa: CASRGQGPMYEQYF
d_gene: .; v_gene: TRBV9; abundance: .; j_gene: TRBJ2-7; CDR3nt: TGTGCCAGCAGCGCCTGGGGGACAAGTGGGGACGAGCAGTACTTC; CDR3aa: CASSAWGTSGDEQYF
d_gene: .; v_gene: TRBV27; abundance: few; j_gene: TRBJ1-2; CDR3nt: TGTGCCAGCAGTCCCCTGGGCAGTGGACCCTATGGCTACACCTTC; CDR3aa: CASSPLGSGPYGYTF
d_gene: TRBD2; v_gene: TRBV6-5; abundance: .; j_gene: TRBJ2-1; CDR3nt: TGTGCCAGCAGCGAACTAGCGGGAGGAAATGAGCAGTTCTTC; CDR3aa: CASSELAGGNEQFF
d_gene: TRBD1; v_gene: TRBV29-1; abundance: .; j_gene: TRBJ2-5; CDR3nt: TGCAGCGGGTCGGGACAGCTCCAAGAGACCCAGTACTTC; CDR3aa: CSGSGQLQETQYF
d_gene: .; v_gene: TRBV30; abundance: .; j_gene: TRBJ1-2; CDR3nt: TGTGCCTGGAGTGTACAGGTCCGAGGCTACACCTTC; CDR3aa: CAWSVQVRGYTF
d_gene: .; v_gene: TRBV27; abundance: .; j_gene: TRBJ2-7; CDR3nt: TGTGCCAGCAGCTGGACAGTAGCATCAAGGTACGAGCAGTACTTC; CDR3aa: CASSWTVASRYEQYF
d_gene: .; v_gene: TRBV29-1; abundance: .; j_gene: TRBJ1-2; CDR3nt: TGCAGCGTTGGTGATGGCTACACCTTC; CDR3aa: CSVGDGYTF
d_gene: .; v_gene: TRBV9; abundance: .; j_gene: TRBJ2-4; CDR3nt: TGTGCCAGCAGCGTAGGCCCGGGGCGCAGGGGCAAAAACATTCAGTACTTC; CDR3aa: CASSVGPGRRGKNIQYF
d_gene: .; v_gene: TRBV2; abundance: .; j_gene: TRBJ2-5; CDR3nt: TGTGCCGAAGGTTCCCCAGAGACCCAGTACTTC; CDR3aa: CAEGSPETQYF
d_gene: TRBD2; v_gene: TRBV5-1; abundance: .; j_gene: TRBJ2-1; CDR3nt: TGCGCCAGCAGCTTGGATCCTAGCGGGAGTTACAATGAGCAGTTCTTC; CDR3aa: CASSLDPSGSYNEQFF
d_gene: .; v_gene: TRBV4-2; abundance: .; j_gene: TRBJ1-5; CDR3nt: TGTGCCAGCAGCCAAAATCTTCGCAATCAGCCCCAGCATTTT; CDR3aa: CASSQNLRNQPQHF
d_gene: TRBD1; v_gene: TRBV18; abundance: .; j_gene: TRBJ2-2; CDR3nt: TGTGCCAGCTCACCGCTGGGACAGGGGAACACCGGGGAGCTGTTTTTT; CDR3aa: CASSPLGQGNTGELFF
d_gene: .; v_gene: TRBV10-3; abundance: .; j_gene: TRBJ1-1; CDR3nt: TGTGCCATCAGTGAGTCCGGGACATCTGAAGCTTTCTTT; CDR3aa: CAISESGTSEAFF
d_gene: .; v_gene: TRBV5-1; abundance: once; j_gene: TRBJ1-1; CDR3nt: TGCGCCAGCAGCCGAACAGAGGGCACTGAAGCTTTCTTT; CDR3aa: CASSRTEGTEAFF
d_gene: TRBD2; v_gene: TRBV7-8; abundance: .; j_gene: TRBJ2-7; CDR3nt: TGTGCCAGCAGCTTGAGTAGCGGGAGACGCGAGCAGTACTTC; CDR3aa: CASSLSSGRREQYF
d_gene: .; v_gene: TRBV7-9; abundance: .; j_gene: TRBJ1-4; CDR3nt: TGTGCCAGCAGCTTATCTGACAGAGCCAATGAAAAACTGTTTTTT; CDR3aa: CASSLSDRANEKLFF
d_gene: TRBD2; v_gene: TRBV5-1; abundance: many; j_gene: TRBJ2-1; CDR3nt: TGCGCCAGCCGAGACACTAGCGGGAGTCCTCGAGAGCAGTTCTTC; CDR3aa: CASRDTSGSPREQFF
d_gene: .; v_gene: TRBV2; abundance: .; j_gene: TRBJ2-7; CDR3nt: TGTGCCAGCAGTGAGGGCAGAGTCTCCTACGAGCAGTACTTC; CDR3aa: CASSEGRVSYEQYF
d_gene: TRBD2; v_gene: TRBV14; abundance: .; j_gene: TRBJ2-3; CDR3nt: TGTGCCAGCAGCCCTCTGACCGAGCGGGATGGCACAGATACGCAGTATTTT; CDR3aa: CASSPLTERDGTDTQYF